This paragraph covers one TCR beta chain sequence. There is no known antigen for this receptor. Base qualities are not provided; no much larger clone lies one nucleotide away. TCRbeta CDR3 regions were amplified from genomic DNA using the immunoSEQ Assay, a bias-controlled multiplex PCR. From the authors' description of their analysis: The number of nucleated cells in each sample was estimated by amplification of reference gene primers within the assay. To quantify the absolute abundance of each unique TCRbeta CDR3 rearrangement, sequence reads were collapsed and filtered. For each sample, productive Simpson clonality was calculated by taking the square root of Simpson's diversity index across productive rearrangements. Drawn from immuneACCESS, this table holds only the in-frame rearrangements with V and J called that TCRdb kept. Clones are partly lost; checked studies trace under half to an unresolved V gene and leave the rest unexplained. The V and J calls and the clone size are those of that table, but D and trimming were determined from the DNA. The table for this sample lists hundreds of thousands of clones; roughly 86% of them were counted only once. The ten top clones hold more than 1.5% of the sample.

In the prospective study, participants were roughly 18 to 95 years old, resided in around 25 geographic areas of the United States, and were enrolled through a virtual design. In the prospective study, participants were assigned to cohorts based on the clinical history participants reported in a screening survey and a study questionnaire. In the prospective study, mobile phlebotomists collected whole blood, serum and a nasopharyngeal or oropharyngeal swab from each participant. Prospective study participants could optionally give additional blood draws and questionnaires over a 2-month period. Blood samples from the prospective study were shipped frozen or at room temperature prior to DNA extraction. The germline V end is reduced by 2 bases and the J end by 8 bases; junction bases left unmatched: 9. Spanning cysteine to phenylalanine, the CDR3 consists of 15 amino acids. Only the CDR3 part of the read is kept: 45 bases, read in frame from the first base. The germline V gene provides CDR1 KGHSH and CDR2 LQKENI.

These data originate in a study of blood T cell repertoires in COVID-19 (TCRdb year 2020). A note on the overall study: ImmuneRACE Cohort 3 recovered participants were defined by two consecutive negative NP/OP PCR tests, healthcare professional clearance, or symptom resolution. Collaborator samples came from the United States, Italy and Spain and covered acute and convalescent phases of COVID-19. The material from the prospective study consisted of cDNA or gDNA derived from T cells, B-cell-depleted T cells, or PBMCs. Subjects who had been exposed to COVID-19, were actively infected with it, or had recovered from it provided the deeply sampled blood TCRbeta repertoires that made up the dataset. The repertoires were made available in a free public database intended to serve as a resource for research on the immune response to SARS-CoV-2. Samples were obtained from the ongoing ImmuneRACE study (first 160 participants) and from over 1,000 subjects provided by 6 global collaborators. Nearly every sample came with metadata listing a de-identified subject ID, COVID-19 status, age in years and sex. Where available, HLA class I and class II types were obtained from metadata supplied by the sample provider rather than from assay-based typing. The study at large found these results: The quantity of clinical and demographic metadata differed by source and by participant and was supplied without curation.

The rearranged segments are TRBV18 and TRBJ1-1; a stretch of 9 junction bases matches TRBD1. This TCR came from a man aged 35 to 55 in a cohort exposed to, infected with or recovered from COVID-19 (not recorded which). Sample: PBMCs or T cells enriched from blood (not recorded which). The CDR3 loop reads CASSPNPTGGGEAFF. In nucleotides, the sequence is TGTGCCAGCTCACCAAACCCGACAGGGGGAGGAGAAGCTTTCTTT. When the CDR3 is completed using the reference TRBV18 and TRBJ1-1 genes on either side, the full variable domain is NAGVMQNPRHLVRRRGQEARLRCSPMKGHSHVYWYRQLPEEGLKFMVYLQKENIIDESGMPKERFSAEFPKEGPSILRIQQVVRGDSAAYFCASSPNPTGGGEAFFGQGTRLTVV.